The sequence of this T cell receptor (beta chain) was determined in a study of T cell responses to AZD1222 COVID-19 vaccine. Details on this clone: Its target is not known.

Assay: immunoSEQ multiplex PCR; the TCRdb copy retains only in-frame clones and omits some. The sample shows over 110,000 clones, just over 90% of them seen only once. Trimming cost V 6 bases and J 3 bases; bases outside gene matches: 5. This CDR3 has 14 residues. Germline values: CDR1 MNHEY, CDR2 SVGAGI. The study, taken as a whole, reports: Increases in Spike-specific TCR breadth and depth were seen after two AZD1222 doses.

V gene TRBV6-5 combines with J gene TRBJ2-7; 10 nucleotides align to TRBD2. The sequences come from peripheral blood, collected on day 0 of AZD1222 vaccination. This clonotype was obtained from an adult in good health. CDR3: CASRTGLAIYEQYF. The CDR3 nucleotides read TGTGCCAGCAGGACGGGACTAGCGATCTACGAGCAGTACTTC.